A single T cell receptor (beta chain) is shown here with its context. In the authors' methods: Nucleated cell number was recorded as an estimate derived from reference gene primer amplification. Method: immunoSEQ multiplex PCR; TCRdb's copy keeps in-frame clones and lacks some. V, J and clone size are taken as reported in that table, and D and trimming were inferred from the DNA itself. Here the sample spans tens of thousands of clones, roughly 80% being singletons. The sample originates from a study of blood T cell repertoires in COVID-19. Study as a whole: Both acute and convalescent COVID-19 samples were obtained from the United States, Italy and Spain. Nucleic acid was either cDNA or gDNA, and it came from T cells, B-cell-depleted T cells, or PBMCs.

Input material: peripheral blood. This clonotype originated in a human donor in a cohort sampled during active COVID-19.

The CDR3 reads CASSLAPGESYEQYF. CDR3 coding DNA: TGTGCCAGCAGCTTAGCCCCAGGGGAATCCTACGAGCAGTACTTC. V and J are TRBV11-2 and TRBJ2-7; D perhaps matches TRBD1 (6 bases). Germline loops: CDR1 SGHAT, CDR2 FQNNGV. Trimming pared 1 base from V and 1 base from J, leaving 11 bases between. The CDR3 is made up of 15 amino acids.